The rows below give T cell receptor beta chains drawn from one sample of a study of Graves' ophthalmopathy and Graves' hyperthyroidism. TCRdb passed the multiplex PCR reads through MiXCR, listing each CDR3 protein once. The data hold around 16,000 distinct CDR3 sequences, with about 43% observed a single time. Sequenced material: peripheral blood. Receptor source: a woman between 40 and 50 years old with stable Graves' hyperthyroidism. Both conserved end residues are part of each CDR3. D genes are given only for firm matches. Expanded clones get a size class; other rows say once, few or many, or leave the size out.

CDR3aa	CDR3nt	v_gene	abundance	j_gene	d_gene
CASSFGGDYGYTF	TGTGCCAGCAGCTTTGGGGGCGACTATGGCTACACCTTC	TRBV7-9	NA	TRBJ1-2	NA
CASTNRARNTEAFF	TGTGCCAGTACCAACAGGGCGAGGAACACTGAAGCTTTCTTT	TRBV19	many	TRBJ1-1	NA
CASSRTGTGVDEQYF	TGCGCCAGCAGCCGGACCGGGACAGGGGTGGACGAGCAGTACTTC	TRBV5-1	many	TRBJ2-7	TRBD1
CASSPAGTDTQYF	TGTGCCAGCAGCCCAGCGGGAACAGATACGCAGTATTTT	TRBV7-6	NA	TRBJ2-3	TRBD2
CATAKGVNTGELFF	TGTGCCACCGCCAAGGGGGTAAACACCGGGGAGCTGTTTTTT	TRBV7-7	NA	TRBJ2-2	NA
CASSSGSYYEQYF	TGTGCCAGCTCTAGCGGGAGTTATTACGAGCAGTACTTC	TRBV7-9	NA	TRBJ2-7	TRBD2
CASSDPSSGANVLTF	TGTGCCAGTAGTGACCCGAGCTCTGGGGCCAACGTCCTGACTTTC	TRBV19	few	TRBJ2-6	NA
CAISEWVPRKDFKQFF	TGTGCCATCAGTGAGTGGGTCCCAAGGAAGGACTTTAAGCAGTTCTTC	TRBV10-3	NA	TRBJ2-1	NA
CASQGGTEAFF	TGTGCCAGCCAAGGGGGGACTGAAGCTTTCTTT	TRBV7-9	NA	TRBJ1-1	NA
CAITMDEGTEAFF	TGTGCCATCACAATGGACGAGGGGACTGAAGCTTTCTTT	TRBV10-3	NA	TRBJ1-1	NA
CASSLRTGIYEQYF	TGTGCCAGCAGCTTAAGGACAGGGATCTACGAGCAGTACTTC	TRBV7-2	medium-sized	TRBJ2-7	TRBD1
CARSDRVGTGELFF	TGTGCCAGGAGTGACAGGGTCGGCACCGGGGAGCTGTTTTTT	TRBV6-1	NA	TRBJ2-2	TRBD1
CASSPYRSNQPQHF	TGTGCCAGCAGTCCGTATAGAAGCAATCAGCCCCAGCATTTT	TRBV5-5	few	TRBJ1-5	NA
CASSLARRALGTKCF	TGTGCCAGCAGCTTAGCTAGGAGGGCGTTGGGCACCAAATGTTTT	TRBV7-8	NA	TRBJ1-3	NA
CASSGGGGSYNEQFF	TGTGCCAGCAGTGGAGGCGGGGGGTCCTACAATGAGCAGTTCTTC	TRBV2	NA	TRBJ2-1	TRBD2
CASSLGGDLGELFF	TGTGCCAGCAGCTTGGGGGGGGACCTCGGGGAGCTGTTTTTT	TRBV7-2	NA	TRBJ2-2	TRBD2
CASSPRLGYEQYF	TGTGCCAGCAGCCCCCGTTTAGGTTACGAGCAGTACTTC	TRBV7-8	NA	TRBJ2-7	NA
CSARMTSGEKLFF	TGCAGTGCTAGAATGACGAGTGGAGAAAAACTGTTTTTT	TRBV20-1	NA	TRBJ1-4	NA
CASSGTSGRIEQYF	TGTGCCAGCAGCGGGACTAGCGGGAGGATCGAGCAGTACTTC	TRBV6-5	many	TRBJ2-7	TRBD2
CASSFILGHEQFF	TGTGCCAGCAGCTTCATACTAGGCCATGAGCAGTTCTTC	TRBV11-2	many	TRBJ2-1	NA
CASSQTRSGANVLTF	TGTGCCAGCAGCCAGACTCGGTCCGGGGCCAACGTCCTGACTTTC	TRBV6-6	few	TRBJ2-6	NA
CASSRSYEQCF	TGTGCCAGCAGTCGTAGCTACGAGCAGTGCTTC	TRBV9	NA	TRBJ2-7	NA
CASSIVMAAVTDTQYF	TGTGCCAGTAGTATAGTCATGGCGGCTGTCACAGATACGCAGTATTTT	TRBV19	NA	TRBJ2-3	NA
CASSERLSGANVLTF	TGTGCCAGCAGTGAGCGGCTCTCTGGGGCCAACGTCCTGACTTTC	TRBV2	once	TRBJ2-6	NA
CASSIVQGDQPQHF	TGTGCCAGTAGTATAGTGCAGGGGGATCAGCCCCAGCATTTT	TRBV19	many	TRBJ1-5	TRBD1
CASSIPGLRSEQYF	TGTGCCAGTAGTATTCCGGGACTACGTAGCGAGCAGTACTTC	TRBV19	many	TRBJ2-7	TRBD2
CASSFHQETQYF	TGTGCCAGCAGCTTCCACCAAGAGACCCAGTACTTC	TRBV5-6	many	TRBJ2-5	NA
CASSGTGPTHSRELFF	TGTGCCAGCAGTGGAACAGGGCCCACGCATTCCAGGGAGCTGTTTTTT	TRBV28	NA	TRBJ2-2	NA
CASSQDALNYGYTF	TGTGCCAGCAGCCAAGATGCGTTAAACTATGGCTACACCTTC	TRBV3-1	few	TRBJ1-2	NA
CATSAVNYGYTF	TGTGCCACCAGTGCCGTTAACTATGGCTACACCTTC	TRBV24-1	NA	TRBJ1-2	NA
CASSLQGGGGSYGYTF	TGTGCCAGCAGCCTACAGGGAGGAGGGGGATCGTATGGCTACACCTTC	TRBV6-5	NA	TRBJ1-2	NA
CASSDGAEGGGYTF	TGCGCCAGCAGTGACGGAGCGGAAGGTGGCGGCTACACCTTC	TRBV10-1	NA	TRBJ1-2	NA
CASSLVPGRAGNTIYF	TGTGCCAGCAGCTTAGTTCCGGGTAGGGCTGGAAACACCATATATTTT	TRBV7-2	medium-sized	TRBJ1-3	NA
CSAAGQGNQPQHF	TGCAGTGCAGCGGGACAGGGGAATCAGCCCCAGCATTTT	TRBV20-1	NA	TRBJ1-5	TRBD1
CASSPQGAVYEQYF	TGTGCCAGTAGCCCACAGGGGGCGGTTTACGAGCAGTACTTC	TRBV19	NA	TRBJ2-7	TRBD1
CASSLGPSNQPQHF	TGTGCCAGCAGTTTGGGCCCTAGCAATCAGCCCCAGCATTTT	TRBV12-3/TRBV12-4	many	TRBJ1-5	NA
CTSSLVPRGADTQYF	TGTACTAGCAGCTTAGTACCCAGGGGCGCAGATACGCAGTATTTT	TRBV7-7	NA	TRBJ2-3	NA
CASSISGSGNTIYF	TGTGCCAGCAGTATCAGTGGCTCTGGAAACACCATATATTTT	TRBV12-3/TRBV12-4	few	TRBJ1-3	NA
CASSGTGLAGGELFF	TGTGCCAGCAGCGGAACAGGACTAGCGGGAGGCGAGCTGTTTTTT	TRBV7-2	NA	TRBJ2-2	TRBD2
CASSVEGDTNYGYTF	TGTGCCAGCAGCGTTGAAGGCGATACTAACTATGGCTACACCTTC	TRBV9	once	TRBJ1-2	NA
CASSLGPGHLSGYTF	TGTGCCAGCAGCTTAGGACCCGGCCACTTGTCTGGCTACACCTTC	TRBV7-2	medium-sized	TRBJ1-2	NA
CASSVGTGGSDTQYF	TGTGCCAGCAGTGTCGGGACAGGGGGCTCAGATACGCAGTATTTT	TRBV2	NA	TRBJ2-3	TRBD1